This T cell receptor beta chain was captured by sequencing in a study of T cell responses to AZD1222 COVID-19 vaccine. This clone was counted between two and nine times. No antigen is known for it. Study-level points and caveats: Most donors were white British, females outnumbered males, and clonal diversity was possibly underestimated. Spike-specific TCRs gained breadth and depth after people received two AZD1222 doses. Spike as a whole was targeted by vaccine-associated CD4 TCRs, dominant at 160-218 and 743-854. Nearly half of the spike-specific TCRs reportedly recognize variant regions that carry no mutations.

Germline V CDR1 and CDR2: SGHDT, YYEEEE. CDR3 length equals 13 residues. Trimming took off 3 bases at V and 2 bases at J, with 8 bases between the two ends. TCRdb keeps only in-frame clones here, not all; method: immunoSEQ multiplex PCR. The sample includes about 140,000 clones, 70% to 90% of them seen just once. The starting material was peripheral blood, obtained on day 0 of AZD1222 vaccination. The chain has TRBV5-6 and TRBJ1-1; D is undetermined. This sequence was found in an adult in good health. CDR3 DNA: TGTGCCAGCAGCTATCAAGGAAACACTGAAGCTTTCTTT. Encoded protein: CASSYQGNTEAFF.